What follows are 31 T cell receptor beta chains derived from one specimen sequenced in a study of cytomegalovirus exposure and HLA in healthy donors. PCR employed 60 Vbeta and 13 Jbeta primers. Generated by immunoSEQ multiplex PCR, the TCRdb table keeps only in-frame clones and is missing some. Of around 67,000 clones in the sample, 75% to 90% were seen once. Sequencing used PBMCs. All receptors derive from a woman in her twenties or thirties in good health and CMV-seropositive.

The chain combines TRBV5-1 with TRBJ1-3; possible D gene TRBD1, 5 bases. Looked up from germline, CDR1 is SGHRS and CDR2 is YFSETQ. The germline V and J ends were trimmed by 0 bases and 0 bases, with 13 bases remaining between them. This CDR3 spans 17 amino acids. CDR3 sequence: CASSLGGERVSGNTIYF. The CDR3 DNA is TGCGCCAGCAGCTTGGGGGGGGAACGCGTCTCTGGAAACACCATATATTTT.

This sequence joins TRBV7-7 and TRBJ2-5; 12 bases agree with TRBD2. J gave up 5 bases and V 5 bases, and 9 bases lay outside the gene matches. CDR1 is SSHAT and CDR2 is FNYEAQ in the germline V gene (reference sequence). The CDR3 covers 16 residues. In DNA, the CDR3 is TGTGCCAGCAGCCTAGGACTAGCGGGATCAAGGGAGACCCAGTACTTC. Its protein is CASSLGLAGSRETQYF. Filled out from reference TRBV7-7 and TRBJ2-5, the complete variable domain reads GAGVSQSPRYKVTKRGQDVTLRCDPISSHATLYWYQQALGQGPEFLTYFNYEAQPDKSGLPSDRFSAERPEGSISTLTIQRTEQRDSAMYRCASSLGLAGSRETQYFGPGTRLLVL.

This clone has only one observation. V usage is TRBV29-1 and J usage is TRBJ2-1, with 7 bases aligning to TRBD2. The J segment lost 3 bases and the V segment lost 4 bases, leaving 3 bases of the junction unmatched. From germline, CDR1 is SQVTM and CDR2 ANQGSEA. The length of the CDR3 is 13 residues. The CDR3 region is CSVVGTNYNEQFF. The CDR3 DNA reads as TGCAGCGTTGTAGGGACTAACTACAATGAGCAGTTCTTC.

The chain combines TRBV6-5 with TRBJ2-7; 9 bases are shared with TRBD1. This CDR3 spans 13 amino acids. The J segment lost 5 bases and the V segment lost 6 bases, leaving 5 bases of the junction unmatched. CDR1 MNHEY and CDR2 SVGAGI come from the germline V gene. The CDR3 sequence: CASRRDRANEQYF. CDR3 DNA sequence: TGTGCCAGCAGACGGGACAGGGCAAACGAGCAGTACTTC.

The CDR3 protein is CASSDYTGQPQHF. CDR3 DNA sequence: TGCGCCAGCAGCGACTACACGGGGCAGCCCCAGCATTTT. The rearrangement links TRBV4-1 to TRBJ1-5; D call uncertain. V lost 5 bases and J lost 7, with 12 bases in between. The germline CDR1 and CDR2 sequences are MGHRA and YSYEKL. The CDR3 length is 13 residues.

The chain links TRBV27 to TRBJ1-5, with TRBD1 matching over 8 bases. Germline V gene lookup returns CDR1 MNHEY and CDR2 SMNVEV (reference sequence). This CDR3 is built from 15 residues. After removal of 6 bases from V and 5 bases from J, the junction contained 9 bases not matched to a gene. The CDR3 DNA sequence: TGTGCCAGCAGCTCAGGACAGGGTCCTGATCAGCCCCAGCATTTT. It specifies CASSSGQGPDQPQHF.

The chain recombines TRBV2 with TRBJ2-1; 10 nucleotides line up with TRBD2. The CDR3 runs 16 residues. The germline V gene has CDR1 SNHLY and CDR2 FYNNEI. V lost 6 bases and J lost 3; bases outside the gene matches: 8. The CDR3 bases are TGTGCCAGCAGGCATGGGACTAGCGACTACTACAATGAGCAGTTCTTC. Translating it yields CASRHGTSDYYNEQFF.

The chain couples TRBV30 to TRBJ2-1; 9 nucleotides match TRBD2. The V and J ends lost 0 bases and 7 bases, in that order; junction bases with no gene match: 4. The CDR3 contains 14 residues. Per the germline V gene, CDR1 is GTSNPN and CDR2 is SVGIG (reference sequence). CDR3 region: CAWSVGLASNEQFF. The CDR3 DNA follows: TGTGCCTGGAGTGTAGGACTAGCGTCAAATGAGCAGTTCTTC.

The chain couples TRBV7-9 to TRBJ2-3, with 7 positions matching TRBD1. The J segment lost 5 bases and the V segment lost 6 bases, leaving 2 bases of the junction unmatched. CDR3 length: 12 residues. Germline V gene data show CDR1 as SEHNR and CDR2 as FQNEAQ (reference sequence). CDR3 bases: TGTGCCAGCAGTGCAGGGGGAGATACGCAGTATTTT. It is translated as CASSAGGDTQYF.

This clone came up a few times. The V and J genes are TRBV19 and TRBJ2-1; D unclear. Germline lookup yields CDR1 LNHDA and CDR2 SQIVND (reference sequence). The CDR3 extends over 13 amino acids. V lost 5 bases and J 5 bases, leaving 10 bases between the germline ends. For the CDR3, the DNA is TGTGCCAGTAGTGTGTACAGCAACAATGAGCAGTTCTTC. It codes for CASSVYSNNEQFF.

The chain links TRBV6-1 to TRBJ2-5; maybe TRBD1 (6 bases). The better agreement between TRBJ2-7 and the DNA end casts doubt on the J call. The CDR3 loop spans 12 amino acids. CDR1 and CDR2 from the germline V gene are MNHNS and SASEGT. CDR3 amino acids: CASSKQGYEQYF. The CDR3 DNA reads as TGTGCCAGCAGTAAACAGGGTTACGAGCAGTACTTC.

This clone was detected once. V and J are TRBV10-2 and TRBJ2-3; 8 positions agree with TRBD2. Germline V gives CDR1 WSHSY, CDR2 SAAADI. This CDR3 spans 15 amino acids. With V trimmed by 5 bases and J by 0 bases, 4 bases remained unmatched. CDR3 sequence: CASSPAGVSTDTQYF. The DNA of the CDR3 is TGCGCCAGCAGTCCAGCGGGAGTGAGCACAGATACGCAGTATTTT.

V usage is TRBV5-1 and J usage is TRBJ1-2; TRBD1 aligns across 10 bases. Trimming cost V 5 bases and J 6 bases; bases outside gene matches: 4. This CDR3 region has 13 residues. The V gene's germline CDR1 is SGHRS and CDR2 YFSETQ. The CDR3 loop is CASSRGQGDGYTF. The CDR3 coding sequence is TGCGCCAGCAGTCGCGGACAGGGGGATGGCTACACCTTC. The variable domain in full, completed from reference TRBV5-1 and TRBJ1-2, reads KAGVTQTPRYLIKTRGQQVTLSCSPISGHRSVSWYQQTPGQGLQFLFEYFSETQRNKGNFPGRFSGRQFSNSRSEMNVSTLELGDSALYLCASSRGQGDGYTFGSGTRLTVV.

The V gene is TRBV4-1, the J gene TRBJ2-1; D is perhaps TRBD2 (5 bases). CDR1 and CDR2 from the germline V gene are MGHRA and YSYEKL. CDR3 length: 14 amino acids. Trimming took off 0 bases at V and 3 bases at J, with 6 bases between the two ends. CDR3 sequence: CASSQETSYNEQFF. The CDR3 region has the DNA TGCGCCAGCAGCCAAGAAACTAGCTACAATGAGCAGTTCTTC.

The chain carries TRBV5-5 and TRBJ2-5; D is unclear. The CDR3 sequence is 15 residues long. Deletions cut 0 bases from V and 5 bases from J, with 14 bases between. The germline gives CDR1 SGHKS, CDR2 YYEKEE (reference sequence). The CDR3 DNA follows: TGTGCCAGCAGCTTGGGTCTGAACTCAGCGGAGACCCAGTACTTC. It translates to CASSLGLNSAETQYF.

V and J are TRBV18 and TRBJ2-5; TRBD2 aligns across 10 bases. Trimming at V came to 3 bases and at J to 2 bases, leaving 3 bases not matched to a gene. The CDR3 extends over 15 amino acids. CDR1 is KGHSH and CDR2 is LQKENI in the germline V gene. The DNA of the CDR3 is TGTGCCAGCTCACCGACGGGACTAGCGCAAGAGACCCAGTACTTC. Encoded protein: CASSPTGLAQETQYF.

The chain links TRBV5-1 to TRBJ1-1; D may be TRBD1 (6 bases). CDR1 is SGHRS and CDR2 is YFSETQ in the germline V gene. V dropped 4 bases and J dropped 0 bases, with 13 bases sitting between them. The CDR3 consists of 15 residues. DNA for the CDR3: TGCGCCAGCAGCCCTACAGGGAACATGAACACTGAAGCTTTCTTT. Translated, it gives CASSPTGNMNTEAFF.

The rearrangement links TRBV5-1 to TRBJ2-1, with TRBD2 matching over 8 bases. Germline V gene data show CDR1 as SGHRS and CDR2 as YFSETQ. CDR3 size: 17 residues. The trim removed 0 bases at V and 5 bases at J, leaving 10 bases unmatched. For the CDR3, the DNA is TGCGCCAGCAGCTTGGCCGGGTTAGCGGGAAACCACAATGAGCAGTTCTTC. Protein sequence: CASSLAGLAGNHNEQFF.

This clone was recorded once. CDR3 bases: TGTGCCAGCAGCTTAAAAGGGGGCCCCTACGAGCAGTACTTC. Translating it yields CASSLKGGPYEQYF. J is TRBJ2-7 and V is TRBV7-3; 7 positions agree with TRBD1. Trimming removed 1 base from V and 2 bases from J; junction bases left unmatched: 2. Per the germline V gene, CDR1 is SGHTA and CDR2 is FQGTGA. The CDR3 is 14 residues long.

CDR3 sequence: CASSPTSGRAYEQYF. The CDR3 region has the DNA TGTGCCAGCAGCCCGACTAGCGGGAGAGCCTACGAGCAGTACTTC. The gene calls are TRBV11-2 and TRBJ2-7; 12 bases agree with TRBD2. This CDR3 is 15 amino acids long. Per the germline V gene, CDR1 is SGHAT and CDR2 is FQNNGV. The ends lost 5 bases at V and 2 bases at J; junction bases unmatched: 4.

The chain employs TRBV6-5 and TRBJ2-5; weak D call: TRBD2 (5 bases). CDR1 is MNHEY, CDR2 SVGAGI, per germline. The V and J ends lost 5 bases and 2 bases respectively, with 15 bases between them. There are 15 residues in the CDR3. In DNA, the CDR3 is TGTGCCAGCAGTGCCACCAGCGGCCCTCAAGAGACCCAGTACTTC. It yields the protein CASSATSGPQETQYF.

The chain links TRBV18 to TRBJ2-7, with 9 positions matching TRBD1. From germline, CDR1 is KGHSH and CDR2 LQKENI. V dropped 5 bases and J dropped 2; count of bases not matched to a gene: 4. The CDR3 is 14 residues long. The CDR3 sequence: CASSEGTGTYEQYF. As DNA, the CDR3 is TGTGCCAGCTCAGAAGGGACAGGGACCTACGAGCAGTACTTC.

The chain employs TRBV10-2 and TRBJ1-1, with D perhaps matching TRBD1 (6 bases). Trimming removed 6 bases from V and 0 bases from J, with 14 bases in between. The CDR3 length is 15 residues. Germline assignment: CDR1 WSHSY and CDR2 SAAADI. The DNA of the CDR3 is TGCGCCAGCAGAACAACCGGACAGATGAACACTGAAGCTTTCTTT. Protein product: CASRTTGQMNTEAFF.

J is TRBJ2-1 and V is TRBV29-1, with 7 bases fitting TRBD2. J gave up 2 bases and V 7 bases, and 8 bases lay outside the gene matches. The CDR3 has 14 amino acids. Germline loops: CDR1 SQVTM, CDR2 ANQGSEA. CDR3 loop: CSAKKREAYNEQFF. DNA for the CDR3: TGCAGCGCAAAAAAGCGGGAAGCCTACAATGAGCAGTTCTTC.

The V and J genes are TRBV5-1 and TRBJ2-5; D perhaps matches TRBD1 (5 bases). This CDR3 spans 13 amino acids. Germline V gene sequence: CDR1 SGHRS, CDR2 YFSETQ. V dropped 1 base and J dropped 11 bases, with 15 bases sitting between them. The CDR3 DNA reads as TGCGCCAGCAGCTTGAAATCCCCAGGACAACAGTACTTC. Translated: CASSLKSPGQQYF.

V is TRBV2 and J is TRBJ2-7; TRBD1 aligns across 7 bases. The V segment lost 7 bases and the J segment 3 bases; nucleotides outside the gene matches: 6. The germline V gene has CDR1 SNHLY and CDR2 FYNNEI. The CDR3 runs to 13 residues. The CDR3 here is CASKRTGLYEQYF. The CDR3 DNA reads TGTGCCAGCAAGAGGACAGGCCTCTACGAGCAGTACTTC.

This chain uses TRBV9 with TRBJ2-3; 7 nucleotides align to TRBD2. The CDR3 sequence is 17 residues long. Germline-derived CDR1 and CDR2 are SGDLS and YYNGEE. V lost 0 bases to trimming and J lost 1 base; unmatched junction nucleotides: 8. The CDR3 here is CASSVEAGAEGTDTQYF. CDR3 sequence (DNA): TGTGCCAGCAGCGTAGAGGCGGGAGCGGAGGGCACAGATACGCAGTATTTT.

The rearrangement joins TRBV5-1 to TRBJ2-1; D is possibly TRBD2 (5 bases). The CDR3 runs to 15 residues. Germline values: CDR1 SGHRS, CDR2 YFSETQ. V dropped 4 bases and J dropped 6 bases, with 17 bases sitting between them. The CDR3 protein is CASSPASFPSNEQFF. For the CDR3, the DNA is TGCGCCAGCAGCCCGGCTAGCTTTCCCAGCAATGAGCAGTTCTTC.

The V gene is TRBV7-2, the J gene TRBJ2-1, with TRBD2 matching 8 bases. CDR1 and CDR2 (germline): SGHTA, FQGNSA. The trim removed 6 bases at V and 2 bases at J, leaving 6 bases unmatched. This CDR3 contains 15 residues. CDR3 residues: CASSQTSGAYNEQFF. The DNA of the CDR3 is TGTGCCAGCAGTCAAACTAGCGGAGCCTACAATGAGCAGTTCTTC.

The chain has TRBV9 and TRBJ2-1; 7 bases are a match to TRBD1. V shed 6 bases and J 3 bases; nucleotides not matched to a gene: 9. The CDR3 has 15 residues. CDR1 SGDLS and CDR2 YYNGEE come from the germline V gene. DNA of the CDR3: TGTGCCAGCACCCAGAGGGCAGGGGGCTACAATGAGCAGTTCTTC. It encodes CASTQRAGGYNEQFF.

The genes are TRBV2 and TRBJ2-1, with TRBD2 matching over 7 bases. The CDR3 is 14 residues long. Germline CDR1 SNHLY, CDR2 FYNNEI. Losses at the gene ends were 8 bases for V and 0 bases for J; bases not matched to a gene: 4. CDR3 sequence (DNA): TGTGCCAGCCGCCCGGGGGGCTCCTACAATGAGCAGTTCTTC. Protein sequence: CASRPGGSYNEQFF.